These 9 T cell receptor beta chains came from one sample sequenced in a study of blood T cell repertoires in COVID-19. The data were produced by immunoSEQ multiplex PCR, yet TCRdb's version contains in-frame clones alone and is incomplete. The repertoire holds some 180,000 clones, with roughly nine tenths as singletons. The specimen was peripheral blood. All receptors derive from a man between 65 and 85 years old with active or convalescent COVID-19.

The chain has TRBV18 and TRBJ2-6, with D unresolved. The CDR3 spans 17 residues. Trimming left V 0 bases short and J 0 bases short, with 9 bases between. Germline V gene sequence: CDR1 KGHSH, CDR2 LQKENI. The CDR3 protein is CASSPPGDNSGANVLTF. CDR3 DNA: TGTGCCAGCTCACCACCGGGTGACAACTCTGGGGCCAACGTCCTGACTTTC.

This clone has a single count. The V and J genes are TRBV11-2 and TRBJ2-7, with a possible D match to TRBD2 (6 bases). CDR3 length: 13 amino acids. V lost 4 bases to trimming and J lost 4 bases, with 11 bases between them. The germline V gene has CDR1 SGHAT and CDR2 FQNNGV. CDR3 DNA: TGTGCCAGCAGCTCCGGGGGAACATACGAGCAGTACTTC. The encoded protein is CASSSGGTYEQYF. The variable domain in full, completed from reference TRBV11-2 and TRBJ2-7, reads EAGVAQSPRYKIIEKRQSVAFWCNPISGHATLYWYQQILGQGPKLLIQFQNNGVVDDSQLPKDRFSAERLKGVDSTLKIQPAKLEDSAVYLCASSSGGTYEQYFGPGTRLTVT.

This clone was seen only once. The genes are TRBV7-9 and TRBJ2-2; the match to TRBD2 covers 11 bases. Losses at the gene ends were 5 bases for V and 4 bases for J; bases not matched to a gene: 12. Germline CDR1 SEHNR, CDR2 FQNEAQ (reference sequence). This CDR3 is built from 18 residues. CDR3: CASSPEILAGVGTGELFF. CDR3 nucleotide sequence: TGTGCCAGCAGCCCCGAAATACTAGCGGGAGTGGGCACCGGGGAGCTGTTTTTT.

CDR3 in DNA: TGTGCCAGCAGCTTAAGGGACACATATGGCTACACCTTC. It encodes CASSLRDTYGYTF. This rearrangement joins TRBV5-5 to TRBJ1-2; tentatively, D is TRBD1 (6 bases). The germline CDR1 and CDR2 sequences are SGHKS and YYEKEE (reference sequence). CDR3 length: 13 amino acids. The V end was cut by 2 bases, the J end by 5 bases, with 10 bases between.

J is TRBJ1-2 and V is TRBV19; 7 bases match TRBD1. The CDR3 spans 16 residues. Looked up from germline, CDR1 is LNHDA and CDR2 is SQIVND (reference sequence). J gave up 5 bases and V 0 bases, and 9 bases lay outside the gene matches. The CDR3 sequence is CASSIDPQGGGYGYTF. DNA for the CDR3: TGTGCCAGTAGTATAGATCCCCAGGGGGGTGGGTATGGCTACACCTTC. Together with reference TRBV19 and TRBJ1-2, the CDR3 gives the full variable domain: DGGITQSPKYLFRKEGQNVTLSCEQNLNHDAMYWYRQDPGQGLRLIYYSQIVNDFQKGDIAEGYSVSREKKESFPLTVTSAQKNPTAFYLCASSIDPQGGGYGYTFGSGTRLTVV.

The J gene is TRBJ2-1, the V gene TRBV14, with 10 nucleotides matching TRBD2. Losses at the gene ends were 1 base for V and 0 bases for J; bases not matched to a gene: 3. CDR3 length: 17 amino acids. The germline CDR1 and CDR2 sequences are SGHDN and FVKESK. DNA of the CDR3: TGTGCCAGCAGCCAAGTTAGGACTAGCGGCTCCTACAATGAGCAGTTCTTC. Its protein product is CASSQVRTSGSYNEQFF. The entire variable domain, with the rest obtained from reference TRBV14 and TRBJ2-1, is as follows: EAGVTQFPSHSVIEKGQTVTLRCDPISGHDNLYWYRRVMGKEIKFLLHFVKESKQDESGMPNNRFLAERTGGTYSTLKVQPAELEDSGVYFCASSQVRTSGSYNEQFFGPGTRLTVL.

The genes are TRBV2 and TRBJ2-7; 7 bases are a match to TRBD1. CDR1 is SNHLY and CDR2 is FYNNEI in the germline V gene. There are 15 residues in the CDR3. With 1 base clipped from V and 0 bases from J, the junction kept 3 bases outside the gene matches. The CDR3 sequence: CASSEEAGGSYEQYF. The DNA of the CDR3 is TGTGCCAGCAGTGAAGAGGCAGGGGGCTCCTACGAGCAGTACTTC. Drawing the rest from reference TRBV2 and TRBJ2-7, the complete variable domain is EPEVTQTPSHQVTQMGQEVILRCVPISNHLYFYWYRQILGQKVEFLVSFYNNEISEKSEIFDDQFSVERPDGSNFTLKIRSTKLEDSAMYFCASSEEAGGSYEQYFGPGTRLTVT.

The rearrangement joins TRBV7-2 to TRBJ1-3, with TRBD1 as a possible D gene (5 bases). V lost 0 bases and J lost 1, with 13 bases in between. The CDR3 runs 17 residues. Germline loops: CDR1 SGHTA, CDR2 FQGNSA. The CDR3 spells CASSLASAGGSGNTIYF. The CDR3 DNA reads TGTGCCAGCAGCTTAGCGTCGGCCGGGGGATCTGGAAACACCATATATTTT.

The chain has TRBV9 and TRBJ1-1, with 9 bases aligning to TRBD1. V trimming: 0 bases; J trimming: 10 bases; junction bases outside the gene matches: 10. CDR1 is SGDLS, CDR2 YYNGEE, per germline. This CDR3 spans 15 amino acids. CDR3 sequence (DNA): TGTGCCAGCAGCGTAGGACAGGGGGTCCCTATTGTAGCTTTCTTT. This sequence encodes CASSVGQGVPIVAFF.